The source of this TCR beta chain is a study of T cells in Graves' hyperthyroidism and ophthalmopathy. Study context: Staff took peripheral blood when the initial diagnosis was made, before any treatment began.

Broader study findings: The model forecast ophthalmopathy, anticipating it by a median roughly 6.5 months before onset.

Ten or more counts support this clonotype. Its target is unknown. TCR beta CDR3 region amplification was performed from RNA transcripts. Using the HTBI primer set, a first-round RT-PCR was run on the TCR CDR3. From the multiplex PCR reads, TCRdb called clonotypes with MiXCR, one entry per CDR3 protein. The sample records over 650,000 distinct CDR3 sequences, roughly 17% being singletons. Per germline, CDR1 GTSNPN and CDR2 SVGIG (reference sequence). V shed 3 bases and J shed 6 bases, with 18 bases lying between them. This CDR3 has 14 residues. This chain connects TRBV30 to TRBJ2-7; tentatively, D is TRBD1 (5 bases). The source material was blood. The TCR originated in a man aged 18 to 29 with Graves' hyperthyroidism. DNA of the CDR3: TGTGCCTGGAGATCGGCAGGGAAAAGGAGCGAGCAGTACTTC. Protein product: CAWRSAGKRSEQYF.